The 5 T cell receptor beta chains given below trace back to one sample, sequenced in a study of early T cells in non-severe SARS-CoV-2 infection. TCRdb reprocessed the 5' RACE reads with MiXCR, giving one entry per CDR3 protein. Among about 60,000 distinct CDR3 sequences listed, approximately 5.6% were seen once. Sequences were obtained from whole blood. The receptors shown here come from an adult who was a healthcare worker with PCR-confirmed SARS-CoV-2 infection or an uninfected control (not recorded which).

The sample holds many counts of this clonotype. V and J are TRBV5-1 and TRBJ2-3, with 13 positions matching TRBD2. Germline V lookup: CDR1 SGHRS, CDR2 YFSETQ. The CDR3 has 16 amino acids. J lost 4 bases, V lost 4 bases, and 6 bases had no gene match. The CDR3 DNA reads as TGCGCCAGCAGCCCCACTAGCGGGGGGGCCGCAGATACGCAGTATTTT. It encodes CASSPTSGGAADTQYF.

The sample holds many counts of this clonotype. V is TRBV12-3 or TRBV12-4 and J is TRBJ1-3; D remains unclear. Trimming left V 5 bases short and J 4 bases short, with 15 bases between. The CDR3 extends over 15 amino acids. This CDR3 reads CASSPRTVSGNTIYF. The CDR3, as DNA: TGTGCCAGCAGTCCCCGGACGGTGTCGGGAAACACCATATATTTT.

This clonotype was detected ten times or more. The V and J genes are TRBV6-2 or TRBV6-3 and TRBJ2-7; 8 positions agree with TRBD2. The CDR3 has 15 residues. Germline CDR1 reads MNHEY; CDR2 reads SVGEGT. The junction had 5 bases not matched to a gene; V was cut back by 2 bases and J by 2 bases. CDR3 sequence reads: CASSYDAGGAYEQYF. The CDR3 bases are TGTGCCAGCAGTTACGATGCGGGGGGTGCCTACGAGCAGTACTTC.

This clonotype was recorded at least ten times. The chain employs TRBV11-1 and TRBJ1-1, with 7 bases aligning to TRBD1. V was clipped by 5 bases and J by 6 bases; unmatched bases: 6. This CDR3 comprises 13 residues. The germline V gene encodes CDR1 SGHAT and CDR2 FQDESV (reference sequence). This CDR3 reads CASSLFGTAEAFF. In nucleotides, the CDR3 is TGTGCCAGCAGCCTATTTGGGACAGCTGAAGCTTTCTTT. Together with reference TRBV11-1 and TRBJ1-1, the CDR3 gives the full variable domain: EAEVAQSPRYKITEKSQAVAFWCDPISGHATLYWYRQILGQGPELLVQFQDESVVDDSQLPKDRFSAERLKGVDSTLKIQPAELGDSAMYLCASSLFGTAEAFFGQGTRLTVV.

This clonotype has a handful of counts. This chain links TRBV4-2 with TRBJ1-1; D is uncertain. This CDR3 region has 14 residues. V gave up 0 bases and J gave up 11 bases, with 16 bases separating them. Germline CDR1 and CDR2: LGHNA and YNFKEQ. The CDR3 sequence is CASSQDKVARLAFF. The CDR3 region has the DNA TGTGCCAGCAGCCAAGATAAAGTGGCCAGGCTTGCTTTCTTT.